The 9 T cell receptor beta chains below were found in one sample sequenced in a study of vaccination effects on CD4 cells after COVID-19. Some clones are missing from TCRdb's copy, which holds only in-frame ones; the method was immunoSEQ multiplex PCR. The sample records some 30,000 clones, over 80% being singletons. After expansion with viral peptide pools in the ViraFEST assay, antigen-specific CD4+ T cells were sequenced. Scientists isolated CD4+ T cells after an approximately 10-day culture period ended. Each participant was administered two doses of either the BNT162b2 or the mRNA-1273 vaccine. No antigen has been identified for these receptors. The input for sequencing was CD4+ T cells from PBMCs cultured with SARS-CoV-2 spike peptides, taken after COVID-19 vaccination. The receptors originated from a human donor who received a COVID-19 vaccine. Some clones in this sample may be carry-over from other donors' samples.

V usage is TRBV5-1 and J usage is TRBJ1-4; weak D call: TRBD1 (6 bases). The V end was cut by 1 base, the J end by 0 bases, with 13 bases between. The CDR3 length is 17 residues. The germline gives CDR1 SGHRS, CDR2 YFSETQ. As DNA, the CDR3 is TGCGCCAGCAGCTTGTCTTCAAACAGGGCAACTAATGAAAAACTGTTTTTT. The encoded protein is CASSLSSNRATNEKLFF. The variable domain in full, completed from reference TRBV5-1 and TRBJ1-4, reads KAGVTQTPRYLIKTRGQQVTLSCSPISGHRSVSWYQQTPGQGLQFLFEYFSETQRNKGNFPGRFSGRQFSNSRSEMNVSTLELGDSALYLCASSLSSNRATNEKLFFGSGTQLSVL.

This rearrangement joins TRBV7-2 to TRBJ2-5; TRBD2 matches 7 bases. CDR1 and CDR2 (germline): SGHTA, FQGNSA. The trim removed 7 bases at V and 5 bases at J, leaving 16 bases unmatched. The CDR3 is 16 amino acids. CDR3 bases: TGTGCCAGCACCCGTCTAGCGGATGAGGGAGGGGAGACCCAGTACTTC. It specifies CASTRLADEGGETQYF.

The sample holds one count of this clone. This chain joins TRBV24-1 and TRBJ2-5; possibly TRBD1 or TRBD2 for D (6 bases each). Germline CDR1 KGHDR, CDR2 SFDVKD. Trimming removed 5 bases from V and 6 bases from J, with 15 bases in between. The CDR3 runs 14 residues. CDR3 sequence (DNA): TGTGCCACCAGTGCAAGGGGGGCAGAGAAGACCCAGTACTTC. Protein product: CATSARGAEKTQYF.

This chain uses TRBV29-1 with TRBJ2-2; D is possibly TRBD2 (6 bases). The V end lost 7 bases, the J end lost 4 bases, and 22 bases lay between the germline ends. CDR3 length: 16 amino acids. CDR1 SQVTM and CDR2 ANQGSEA come from the germline V gene. CDR3: CSGKKGTSLSTGELFF. CDR3 in DNA: TGCAGCGGCAAAAAAGGGACTTCACTGAGCACCGGGGAGCTGTTTTTT.

This clone appeared a few times. The chain is built from TRBV11-3 and TRBJ1-1, with a tentative D call TRBD1 (6 bases). V gave up 4 bases and J gave up 4 bases, with 13 bases separating them. The CDR3 length is 14 residues. Per germline, CDR1 SGHNT and CDR2 YENEEA. CDR3 residues: CASSSTGTGTEAFF. The DNA of the CDR3 is TGTGCCAGCAGCTCCACAGGGACGGGCACTGAAGCTTTCTTT. Using reference TRBV11-3 and TRBJ1-1 for the parts outside the CDR3, the full variable domain is EAGVVQSPRYKIIEKKQPVAFWCNPISGHNTLYWYLQNLGQGPELLIRYENEEAVDDSQLPKDRFSAERLKGVDSTLKIQPAELGDSAVYLCASSSTGTGTEAFFGQGTRLTVV.

This chain links TRBV3-1 (or the pseudogene TRBV3-2) with TRBJ1-1; TRBD1 is a possible D gene (6 bases). Per the germline V gene, CDR1 is LGHDT and CDR2 is YNNKEL (reference sequence). The length of the CDR3 is 14 residues. V was cut by 4 bases and J by 6 bases, with 15 bases left in between. In DNA, the CDR3 is TGTGCCAGCAGCCGGAACACAGGGAGAGCTGAAGCTTTCTTT. Amino acid sequence: CASSRNTGRAEAFF.

The CDR3 loop reads CASSPGPGLASEETQYF. The CDR3 DNA reads as TGTGCCAGCAGCCCGGGGCCGGGACTAGCGTCCGAAGAGACCCAGTACTTC. The chain carries TRBV5-8 and TRBJ2-5; 10 nucleotides agree with TRBD2. CDR3 size: 17 residues. Germline CDR1 and CDR2: SGHTS and YDEGEE. V trimming: 4 bases; J trimming: 3 bases; junction bases outside the gene matches: 12.

The V call is TRBV18, the J call TRBJ2-3; D is unresolved. With 3 bases removed from V and 3 bases from J, the gap between germline ends came to 10 bases. Looked up from germline, CDR1 is KGHSH and CDR2 is LQKENI. CDR3 length equals 14 residues. The CDR3, as DNA: TGTGCCAGCTCACCCGGACGGCAGACAGATACGCAGTATTTT. It encodes CASSPGRQTDTQYF.

The chain couples TRBV9 to TRBJ2-7; the match to TRBD2 covers 9 bases. From germline, CDR1 is SGDLS and CDR2 YYNGEE. V trimming: 3 bases; J trimming: 3 bases; junction bases outside the gene matches: 4. The CDR3 is 14 residues long. CDR3: CASSGGLAIYEQYV. The DNA for the CDR3 is TGTGCCAGCAGCGGCGGACTAGCGATCTACGAGCAGTACGTC.